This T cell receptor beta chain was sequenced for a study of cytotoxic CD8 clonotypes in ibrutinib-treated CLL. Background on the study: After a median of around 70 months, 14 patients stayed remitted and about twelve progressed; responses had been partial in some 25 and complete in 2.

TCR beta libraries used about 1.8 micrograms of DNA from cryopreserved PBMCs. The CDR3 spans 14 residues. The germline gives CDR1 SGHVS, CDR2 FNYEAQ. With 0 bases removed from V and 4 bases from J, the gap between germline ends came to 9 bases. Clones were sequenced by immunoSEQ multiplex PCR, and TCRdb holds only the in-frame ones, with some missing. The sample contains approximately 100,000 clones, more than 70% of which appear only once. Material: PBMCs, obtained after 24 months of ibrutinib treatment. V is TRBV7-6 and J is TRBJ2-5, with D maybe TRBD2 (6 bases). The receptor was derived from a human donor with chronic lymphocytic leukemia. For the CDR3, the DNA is TGTGCCAGCAGCTTAGCGAAGGGAGGAGAGACCCAGTACTTC. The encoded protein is CASSLAKGGETQYF.